The rows below give T cell receptor beta chains drawn from one sample of a study of early T cells in non-severe SARS-CoV-2 infection. TCRdb analysed the 5' RACE reads with MiXCR anew, one entry per CDR3 protein. The sample contains about 48,000 distinct CDR3 sequences, roughly 13% of which appear only once. The sequenced sample consisted of whole blood. The source of these receptors is an adult who was a healthcare worker with PCR-confirmed SARS-CoV-2 infection or an uninfected control (not recorded which). The CDR3 runs from the conserved cysteine through the conserved F or W. The D gene is left open where the match is weak. Size tells how often a clone was seen (once, few, many) or the class of an expanded clone, and some rows leave it out.

>TRBJ2-5|TRBD2|many|TRBV12-3/TRBV12-4
CASANSGSGETQYF
>TRBJ2-3|.|.|TRBV12-3/TRBV12-4
CVSSGGGSVDTQYF
>TRBJ1-2|.|.|TRBV12-3/TRBV12-4
CASRPSLRGYGYTF
>TRBJ2-7|TRBD2|many|TRBV12-3/TRBV12-4
CASSFTSPSGKRQYF
>TRBJ1-2|TRBD1|.|TRBV29-1
CSVDRGAYGYTF
>TRBJ1-3|.|many|TRBV7-9
CASSWERSPGNTIYF
>TRBJ1-4|.|few|TRBV9
CASSGRMGPGEKLFF
>TRBJ1-1|.|many|TRBV5-1
CASRAGENTEAFF
>TRBJ2-1|.|many|TRBV3-1
CASSQLGASYNEQFF
>TRBJ1-1|.|many|TRBV2
CASRLGSPMNTEAFF
>TRBJ1-2|.|few|TRBV28
CASSLPSIGYTF
>TRBJ2-1|.|.|TRBV20-1
CSTHRGRALNEQFF
>TRBJ2-2|.|few|TRBV11-3
CASSLALTRDTGELFF
>TRBJ2-7|.|few|TRBV3-1
CASSQGPLGEQYF
>TRBJ2-7|.|.|TRBV29-1
CSGRATGEQYF
>TRBJ2-2|TRBD2|.|TRBV6-6
CASSYIAGGNTGELFF
>TRBJ2-1|.|few|TRBV29-1
CSVGSRNEQFF
>TRBJ2-7|.|.|TRBV28
CASSLSVRSSYEQYF
>TRBJ1-5|.|.|TRBV20-1
CSAYSVDQPQHF
>TRBJ2-7|.|.|TRBV7-9
CASSSMLGQEPENF
>TRBJ1-4|.|.|TRBV7-9
CASSFPLGQPEEKLFF
>TRBJ2-3|TRBD1|.|TRBV19
CASSTIGQGADTQYF
>TRBJ2-4|TRBD2|many|TRBV7-2
CASSLARLAGAKNIQYF
>TRBJ1-6|TRBD1|.|TRBV5-1
CASSLAERRTGGNSPLHF
>TRBJ1-1|.|.|TRBV18
CASSLTKVEFSEAFF
>TRBJ1-1|.|.|TRBV5-1
CASSSDPNTEAFF
>TRBJ2-3|.|many|TRBV7-9
CASSLAVTGRRTDTQYF
>TRBJ1-1|.|many|TRBV5-1
CASSLVGFAEAFF
>TRBJ2-1|TRBD2|few|TRBV28
CASSLVIAGIYNEQFF
>TRBJ1-5|.|few|TRBV18
CASSLQGGSNQPQHF
>TRBJ1-2|.|many|TRBV29-1
CSVAGEANYGYTF
>TRBJ1-2|.|.|TRBV6-6
CASSTWEPYGYTF
>TRBJ1-6|.|many|TRBV10-3
CAAGAAGWNSPLHF
>TRBJ2-7|TRBD1|few|TRBV12-3/TRBV12-4
CASSRTGTPNEQYF
>TRBJ1-1|.|many|TRBV15
CATGVGAARDTEAFF
>TRBJ1-1|.|.|TRBV7-8
CASSLAVQGGKAFF
>TRBJ1-1|.|few|TRBV28
CASSPLGTEAFF
>TRBJ1-1|.|.|TRBV7-9
CASSSGVDTEAFF
>TRBJ1-2|TRBD1|.|TRBV7-8
CASSVTGGSNGYTF
>TRBJ2-7|.|.|TRBV5-1
CASSLFPGVGYEQYF
>TRBJ1-5|TRBD1|.|TRBV9
CASSAPTGGPQHF
>TRBJ1-2|.|many|TRBV28
CASSFARYGYTF
>TRBJ2-3|.|few|TRBV10-2
CASSVQGSTDTQYF
>TRBJ2-2|TRBD2|few|TRBV7-2
CASTPTVRGGYGGELFF
>TRBJ1-1|.|.|TRBV6-5
CASSSFTEAFF
>TRBJ1-2|.|.|TRBV6-2/TRBV6-3
CASSSGSRHGYTF
>TRBJ1-1|.|many|TRBV12-3/TRBV12-4
CASNRQNTEAFF
>TRBJ1-1|.|.|TRBV18
CASSPPGVPTEAFF
>TRBJ1-6|TRBD1|many|TRBV2
CASRQGTGAHSPLHF
>TRBJ2-5|TRBD2|many|TRBV5-5
CASSLIGEGTQYF
>TRBJ2-7|.|many|TRBV4-2
CASSQGSGTYEQYF
>TRBJ2-1|TRBD1|many|TRBV20-1
CSTQRTGSYNEQFF
>TRBJ1-3|.|once|TRBV3-1
CASSPSGGREDTIYF
>TRBJ2-6|.|few|TRBV28
CASSSYFHRSGANVLTF
>TRBJ2-1|TRBD2|few|TRBV20-1
CSARIAGSSYNEQFF
>TRBJ2-1|.|many|TRBV9
CASSVEGGAEQFF